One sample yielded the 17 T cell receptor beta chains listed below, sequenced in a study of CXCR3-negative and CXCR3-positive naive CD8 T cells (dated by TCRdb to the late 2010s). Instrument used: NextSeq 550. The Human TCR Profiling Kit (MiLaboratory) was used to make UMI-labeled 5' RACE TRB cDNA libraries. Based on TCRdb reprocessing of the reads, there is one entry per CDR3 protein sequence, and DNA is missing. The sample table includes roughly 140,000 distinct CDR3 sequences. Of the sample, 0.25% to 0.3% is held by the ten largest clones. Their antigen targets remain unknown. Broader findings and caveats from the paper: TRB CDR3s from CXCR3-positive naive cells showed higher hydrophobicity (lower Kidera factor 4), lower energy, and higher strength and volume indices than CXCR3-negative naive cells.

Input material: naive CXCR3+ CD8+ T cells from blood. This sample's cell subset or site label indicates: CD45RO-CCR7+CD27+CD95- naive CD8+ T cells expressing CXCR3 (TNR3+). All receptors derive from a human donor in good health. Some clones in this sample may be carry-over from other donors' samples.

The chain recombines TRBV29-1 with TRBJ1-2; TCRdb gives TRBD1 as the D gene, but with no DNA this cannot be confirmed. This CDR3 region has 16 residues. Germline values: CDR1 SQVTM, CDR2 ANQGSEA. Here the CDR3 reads CSVGVTGGESLYGYTF.

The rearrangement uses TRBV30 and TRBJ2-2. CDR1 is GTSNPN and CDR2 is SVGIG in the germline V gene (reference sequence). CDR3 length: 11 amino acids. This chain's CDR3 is CAWRSDGELFF.

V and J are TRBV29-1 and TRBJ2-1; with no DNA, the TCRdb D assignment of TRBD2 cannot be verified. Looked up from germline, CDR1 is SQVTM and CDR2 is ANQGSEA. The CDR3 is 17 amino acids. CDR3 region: CSVDGSKLAGEIYEQFF.

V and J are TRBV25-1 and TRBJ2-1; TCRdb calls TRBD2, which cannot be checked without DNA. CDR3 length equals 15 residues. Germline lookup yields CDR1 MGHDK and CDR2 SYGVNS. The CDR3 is CASSEFNTEGNEQFF.

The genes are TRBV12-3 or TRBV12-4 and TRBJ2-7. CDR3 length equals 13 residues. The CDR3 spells CASSLPNSYEQYF.

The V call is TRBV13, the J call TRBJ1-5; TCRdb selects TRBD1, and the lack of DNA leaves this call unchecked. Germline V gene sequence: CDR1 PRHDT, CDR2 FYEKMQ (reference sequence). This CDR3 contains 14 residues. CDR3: CASSHGGRNQPQHF.

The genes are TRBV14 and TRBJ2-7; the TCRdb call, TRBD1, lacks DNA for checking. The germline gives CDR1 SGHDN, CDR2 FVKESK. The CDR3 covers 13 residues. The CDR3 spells CASSQSGYYEQYF.

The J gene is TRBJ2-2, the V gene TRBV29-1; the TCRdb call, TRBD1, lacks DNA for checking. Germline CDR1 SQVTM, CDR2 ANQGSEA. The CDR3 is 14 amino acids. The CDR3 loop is CSVGPAGSSGELFF.

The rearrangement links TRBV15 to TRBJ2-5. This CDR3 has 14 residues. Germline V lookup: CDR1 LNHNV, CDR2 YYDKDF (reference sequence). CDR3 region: CATSRVDGEETQYF.

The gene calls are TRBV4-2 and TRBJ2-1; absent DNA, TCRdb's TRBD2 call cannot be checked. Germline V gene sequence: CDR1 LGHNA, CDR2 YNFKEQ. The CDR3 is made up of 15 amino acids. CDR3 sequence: CASSQTNSGANEQFF.

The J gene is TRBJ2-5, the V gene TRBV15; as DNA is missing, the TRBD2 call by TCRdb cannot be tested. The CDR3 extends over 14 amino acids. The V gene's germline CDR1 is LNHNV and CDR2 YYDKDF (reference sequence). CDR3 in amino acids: CATSRTSSQETQYF.

CDR3 sequence reads: CSAPAWASGYNEQFF. The chain recombines TRBV20-1 with TRBJ2-1; the TRBD2 assignment by TCRdb is unverifiable without DNA. The length of the CDR3 is 15 residues. Germline V gene sequence: CDR1 DFQATT, CDR2 SNEGSKA (reference sequence).

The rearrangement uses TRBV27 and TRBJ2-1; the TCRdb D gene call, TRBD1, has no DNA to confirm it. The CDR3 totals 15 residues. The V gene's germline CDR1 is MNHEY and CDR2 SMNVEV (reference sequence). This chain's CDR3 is CASSIGTGMYNEQFF.

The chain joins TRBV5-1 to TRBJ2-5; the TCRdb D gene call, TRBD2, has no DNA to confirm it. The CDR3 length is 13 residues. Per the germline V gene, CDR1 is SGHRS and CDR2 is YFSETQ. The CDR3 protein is CASSLGGSETQYF.

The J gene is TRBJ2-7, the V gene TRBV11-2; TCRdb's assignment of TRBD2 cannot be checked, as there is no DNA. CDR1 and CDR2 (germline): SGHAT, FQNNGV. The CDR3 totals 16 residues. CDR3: CASSLPLGQRRYEQYF. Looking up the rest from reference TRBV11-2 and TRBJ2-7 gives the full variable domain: EAGVAQSPRYKIIEKRQSVAFWCNPISGHATLYWYQQILGQGPKLLIQFQNNGVVDDSQLPKDRFSAERLKGVDSTLKIQPAKLEDSAVYLCASSLPLGQRRYEQYFGPGTRLTVT.

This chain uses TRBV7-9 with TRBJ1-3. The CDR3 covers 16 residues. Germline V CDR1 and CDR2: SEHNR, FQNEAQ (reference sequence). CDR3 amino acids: CASSGGSPEAGNTIYF. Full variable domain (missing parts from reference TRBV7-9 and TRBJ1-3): DTGVSQNPRHKITKRGQNVTFRCDPISEHNRLYWYRQTLGQGPEFLTYFQNEAQLEKSRLLSDRFSAERPKGSFSTLEIQRTEQGDSAMYLCASSGGSPEAGNTIYFGEGSWLTVV.

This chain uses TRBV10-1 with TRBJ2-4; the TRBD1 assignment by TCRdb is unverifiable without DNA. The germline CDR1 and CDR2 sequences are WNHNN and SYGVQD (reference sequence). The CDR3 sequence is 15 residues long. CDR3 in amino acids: CARSGAALAKNIQYF.